Presented here are 10 T cell receptor beta chains from one specimen sequenced in a study of human T cells and chemical hapten exposure. Time point described: patch test 3, about 24 weeks after DPC sensitization. Treatment reported: therapeutic diphenylcyclopropenone sensitization with weekly scalp DPC. Using its own MiXCR run on the RACE reads, TCRdb lists one record per CDR3 protein. This sample carries 85,000 to 100,000 distinct CDR3 sequences, roughly a quarter of them seen once, and the ten largest clones take about a tenth. This sample comprised whole blood, obtained in connection with sensitization to the hapten diphenylcyclopropenone (DPC). These receptor sequences come from a man aged 35 to 55 with alopecia areata. Some clones in this sample may be carry-over from other donors' samples.

The rearrangement uses TRBV6-6 and TRBJ2-3, with TRBD2 matching over 8 bases. Trimming cost V 6 bases and J 0 bases; bases outside gene matches: 8. Germline V lookup: CDR1 MNHNY, CDR2 SVGAGI (reference sequence). The CDR3 is 16 amino acids. The chain's CDR3 is CASRRTTSGSTDTQYF. The CDR3 DNA follows: TGTGCCAGCAGGCGAACAACTAGCGGAAGCACAGATACGCAGTATTTT.

The chain couples TRBV15 to TRBJ2-3, with D perhaps given as TRBD1 or TRBD2 (5 bases each). The germline gives CDR1 LNHNV, CDR2 YYDKDF (reference sequence). The CDR3 sequence is 15 residues long. V shed 0 bases and J shed 8 bases, with 15 bases lying between them. CDR3 in DNA: TGTGCCACCAGCAGAGAACAGGTGGAAGGGAGTACGCAGTATTTT. It translates to CATSREQVEGSTQYF. Variable domain in full (rest from reference TRBV15 and TRBJ2-3): DAMVIQNPRYQVTQFGKPVTLSCSQTLNHNVMYWYQQKSSQAPKLLFHYYDKDFNNEADTPDNFQSRRPNTSFCFLDIRSPGLGDTAMYLCATSREQVEGSTQYFGPGTRLTVL.

This chain joins TRBV29-1 and TRBJ2-1, with 8 positions matching TRBD2. The J segment lost 4 bases and the V segment lost 0 bases, leaving 8 bases of the junction unmatched. The germline V gene encodes CDR1 SQVTM and CDR2 ANQGSEA. This CDR3 is built from 16 residues. This CDR3 is CSVEDSSGAKYNEQFF. The CDR3 DNA follows: TGCAGCGTTGAAGATAGTAGCGGGGCTAAATACAATGAGCAGTTCTTC.

The table lists this clonotype with a count of one. CDR3 residues: CASRRGGNNEQFF. Here the CDR3 DNA reads TGCGCCAGCAGGAGGGGAGGGAACAATGAGCAGTTCTTC. The rearrangement joins TRBV5-1 to TRBJ2-1; 7 bases agree with TRBD2. CDR1 is SGHRS and CDR2 is YFSETQ in the germline V gene. The V gene end was trimmed by 5 bases and the J gene end by 5 bases; junction bases not matched to a gene: 4. The CDR3 spans 13 residues.

This chain links TRBV15 with TRBJ1-1; TRBD1 agrees at 7 bases. CDR3 length: 17 amino acids. Germline CDR1 reads LNHNV; CDR2 reads YYDKDF (reference sequence). The V gene end was trimmed by 0 bases and the J gene end by 4 bases; junction bases not matched to a gene: 11. The CDR3 sequence is CATSRDRRQGEGTEAFF. DNA of the CDR3: TGTGCCACCAGCAGAGATCGTCGGCAGGGGGAGGGCACTGAAGCTTTCTTT.

This clonotype is a singleton in its sample. The V call is TRBV3-1, the J call TRBJ1-2; no clear D gene. This CDR3 contains 13 residues. V was trimmed by 2 bases and J by 8 bases, leaving 12 bases between them. Germline lookup yields CDR1 LGHDT and CDR2 YNNKEL (reference sequence). The CDR3 DNA is TGTGCCAGCAGCCAAAATATCTATGTAGGCTACACCTTC. It yields the protein CASSQNIYVGYTF.

This clonotype was detected a few times. The chain couples TRBV10-2 to TRBJ2-1; 7 bases map to TRBD2. This CDR3 has 15 amino acids. J lost 5 bases, V lost 3 bases, and 7 bases had no gene match. Germline loops: CDR1 WSHSY, CDR2 SAAADI. CDR3 sequence reads: CASSDKGLSHNEQFF. The CDR3 DNA follows: TGCGCCAGCAGTGATAAGGGACTAAGTCACAATGAGCAGTTCTTC.

The chain links TRBV20-1 to TRBJ2-1, with 11 bases that match TRBD2. Germline V gene lookup returns CDR1 DFQATT and CDR2 SNEGSKA (reference sequence). V was pared by 6 bases and J by 9 bases, with 13 bases of the junction left unmatched. This CDR3 contains 15 residues. CDR3 loop: CSAPTSGILQGEQFF. For the CDR3, the DNA is TGCAGTGCACCGACTAGCGGGATCCTCCAGGGTGAGCAGTTCTTC.

This clonotype was counted a few times. This sequence joins TRBV12-3 or TRBV12-4 and TRBJ1-1, with a weak D call TRBD1 (5 bases). The CDR3 sequence is 15 residues long. Trimming took 5 bases from V and 1 from J, leaving 14 bases between them. CDR3 in amino acids: CASSPPTVRNTEAFF. CDR3 nucleotide sequence: TGTGCCAGCAGTCCTCCGACAGTGCGGAACACTGAAGCTTTCTTT.

The chain combines TRBV5-1 with TRBJ2-1, with 13 bases aligning to TRBD2. Germline CDR1 and CDR2: SGHRS and YFSETQ. V shed 4 bases, J shed 2 bases, and the junction held 3 bases outside the gene matches. The CDR3 runs to 16 residues. CDR3: CASSPGLAGPYNEQFF. Written as DNA, the CDR3 is TGCGCCAGCAGCCCGGGACTAGCGGGACCCTACAATGAGCAGTTCTTC.